The clone carrying this T cell receptor beta chain was detected only once. Antigen unknown. This specimen belongs to a study of T cell responses to AZD1222 COVID-19 vaccine. Study findings and constraints: Females made up more of the donors, who were largely white British, and clonal diversity may have come out too low.

Germline V gene lookup returns CDR1 SNHLY and CDR2 FYNNEI. V dropped 5 bases and J dropped 7 bases, with 12 bases sitting between them. CDR3 length equals 13 residues. Using immunoSEQ multiplex PCR, the repertoire was profiled, and TCRdb retains in-frame clones only, with some absent. The sample carries about 220,000 clones, approximately 94% recorded once. The sample in question was peripheral blood, obtained on day 0 of MenACWY control vaccination. The chain uses TRBV2 and TRBJ2-1, with D tentatively TRBD1 (5 bases). The sequence derives from an adult in good health. As DNA, the CDR3 is TGTGCCAGCAGTAATCCAGGGCTTAATGAGCAGTTCTTC. It specifies CASSNPGLNEQFF.